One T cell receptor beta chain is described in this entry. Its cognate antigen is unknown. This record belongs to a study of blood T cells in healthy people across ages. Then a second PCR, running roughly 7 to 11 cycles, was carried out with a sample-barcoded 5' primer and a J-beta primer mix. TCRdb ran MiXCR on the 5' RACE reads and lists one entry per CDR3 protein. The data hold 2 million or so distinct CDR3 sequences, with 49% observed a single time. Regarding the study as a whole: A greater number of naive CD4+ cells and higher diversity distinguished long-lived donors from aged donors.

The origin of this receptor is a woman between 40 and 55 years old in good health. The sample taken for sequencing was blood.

The CDR3 DNA follows: TGTGCCATCAGTGGCCGACAGGGGAGCAGGGCTTTCTTT. Translated: CAISGRQGSRAFF. The chain links TRBV10-3 to TRBJ1-1, with TRBD1 identical over 8 bases. CDR3 length: 13 amino acids. The V segment lost 4 bases and the J segment 11 bases; nucleotides outside the gene matches: 9. Germline assignment: CDR1 ENHRY and CDR2 SYGVKD.